The next 25 T cell receptor beta chains were all read from a single sample in a study of shared clonotypes between healthy human individuals. Measured with immunoSEQ multiplex PCR; TCRdb has only the in-frame clones, and not every one. The repertoire holds some 650,000 clones, with 97% as singletons. Sample: naive CD4+ T cells sorted from blood. Subset meaning: CD45RA+ positively selected. The origin of the receptors is a woman aged 25-40 years in good health.

The chain joins TRBV6-5 to TRBJ2-2; the D gene could be TRBD1 or TRBD2 (5 bases each). Trimming left V 8 bases short and J 5 bases short, with 15 bases between. The CDR3 contains 14 residues. Germline V gives CDR1 MNHEY, CDR2 SVGAGI. In nucleotides, the CDR3 is TGTGCCAGCTCGAGAGGGGCGCGGACCGGGGAGCTGTTTTTT. It yields the protein CASSRGARTGELFF.

The chain's CDR3 is CASSVDIREGNTEAFF. The CDR3 DNA reads TGTGCCAGCAGCGTAGACATCAGGGAGGGGAACACTGAAGCTTTCTTT. The J gene is TRBJ1-1, the V gene TRBV9; a weak D match, TRBD1 (5 bases). This CDR3 has 16 amino acids. In germline, CDR1 is SGDLS, CDR2 YYNGEE. The germline V and J ends were trimmed by 0 bases and 1 base, with 13 bases remaining between them.

The DNA of the CDR3 is TGTGCCAGTAACCGACAGGGGCCAAATGAAAAACTGTTTTTT. Encoded protein: CASNRQGPNEKLFF. The chain carries TRBV19 and TRBJ1-4; 8 bases agree with TRBD1. V shed 7 bases, J shed 5 bases, and the junction held 6 bases outside the gene matches. The CDR3 consists of 14 residues. Germline loops: CDR1 LNHDA, CDR2 SQIVND (reference sequence).

The rearrangement uses TRBV21-1 and TRBJ2-7; the table calls TRBD1, which could not be checked here. TRBV21-1 is flagged as a pseudogene. The CDR3 consists of 16 residues. The CDR3 spells CASSPQGRTGDYEQYF. CDR3 nucleotides: TGTGCCAGCAGCCCTCAGGGCAGGACAGGGGACTACGAGCAGTACTTC.

This chain uses TRBV5-1 with TRBJ1-1; 7 bases are a match to TRBD1. V lost 0 bases, J lost 6 bases, and 2 bases stayed unmatched. The CDR3 contains 13 residues. The germline V gene encodes CDR1 SGHRS and CDR2 YFSETQ. This chain's CDR3 is CASSLDRGPEAFF. For the CDR3, the DNA is TGCGCCAGCAGCTTGGACAGGGGCCCTGAAGCTTTCTTT.

The chain is built from TRBV6-6 and TRBJ2-5; 9 bases are a match to TRBD2. The junction had 4 bases not matched to a gene; V was cut back by 0 bases and J by 5 bases. The CDR3 is 15 residues long. CDR1 is MNHNY and CDR2 is SVGAGI in the germline V gene (reference sequence). CDR3 region: CASSYSGLAVETQYF. The DNA of the CDR3 is TGTGCCAGCAGTTACTCGGGACTAGCCGTCGAGACCCAGTACTTC.

The chain employs TRBV7-8 and TRBJ2-5; D unresolved. Germline CDR1 reads SGHVS; CDR2 reads FQNEAQ. This CDR3 region has 12 residues. V lost 0 bases and J 5 bases, leaving 4 bases between the germline ends. CDR3 DNA: TGTGCCAGCAGCTTAGCGCGCGAGACCCAGTACTTC. It is translated as CASSLARETQYF.

V is TRBV2 and J is TRBJ2-2; 11 bases agree with TRBD2. The CDR3 has 15 residues. J gave up 6 bases and V 7 bases, and 7 bases lay outside the gene matches. Germline CDR1 and CDR2: SNHLY and FYNNEI. CDR3 DNA: TGTGCCAGCACTTCTGGACTAGCGGGCCCCGGGGAGCTGTTTTTT. It codes for CASTSGLAGPGELFF.

The chain uses TRBV5-1 and TRBJ2-3; perhaps TRBD2 as D (5 bases). Germline V gene sequence: CDR1 SGHRS, CDR2 YFSETQ. V was pared by 4 bases and J by 6 bases, with 18 bases between. The CDR3 is 15 residues long. The CDR3 loop reads CASSEGVLPGDTQYF. In DNA, the CDR3 is TGCGCCAGCAGCGAGGGAGTCCTCCCGGGGGATACGCAGTATTTT.

The V call is TRBV28, the J call TRBJ1-2, with 10 bases matching TRBD1. The CDR3 consists of 19 residues. Germline V gene data show CDR1 as MDHEN and CDR2 as SYDVKM. V was clipped by 2 bases and J by 4 bases; unmatched bases: 16. CDR3 loop: CASSLGRLGTGVSVYGYTF. In DNA, the CDR3 is TGTGCCAGCAGTTTAGGGAGGTTGGGGACAGGGGTCTCCGTCTATGGCTACACCTTC.

V and J are TRBV27 and TRBJ2-3, with D tentatively TRBD2 (6 bases). Trimming removed 5 bases at V and 0 bases at J, with 15 bases between. This CDR3 has 16 residues. Germline lookup yields CDR1 MNHEY and CDR2 SMNVEV (reference sequence). CDR3 in DNA: TGTGCCAGCAGTCCCCGGGACTTACCTAGCACAGATACGCAGTATTTT. It encodes CASSPRDLPSTDTQYF.

V gene TRBV28 combines with J gene TRBJ2-7, with TRBD1 identical over 9 bases. The CDR3 extends over 14 amino acids. V lost 8 bases and J lost 0; bases outside the gene matches: 5. Germline V gene data show CDR1 as MDHEN and CDR2 as SYDVKM. In DNA, the CDR3 is TGTGCCAGCGACGGGACAGGGACCTCCTACGAGCAGTACTTC. It translates to CASDGTGTSYEQYF. Combining the CDR3 with reference TRBV28 and TRBJ2-7 gives the whole variable domain DVKVTQSSRYLVKRTGEKVFLECVQDMDHENMFWYRQDPGLGLRLIYFSYDVKMKEKGDIPEGYSVSREKKERFSLILESASTNQTSMYLCASDGTGTSYEQYFGPGTRLTVT.

The gene calls are TRBV4-1 and TRBJ2-7; D is ambiguous. Germline CDR1 is MGHRA and CDR2 is YSYEKL. CDR3 length: 16 residues. Trimming removed 4 bases at V and 0 bases at J, with 16 bases between. The CDR3 sequence is CASSLASGGSSYEQYF. Written as DNA, the CDR3 is TGCGCCAGCAGCCTCGCTAGTGGCGGTTCCTCCTACGAGCAGTACTTC.

This chain connects TRBV5-1 to TRBJ1-4; no definite D call. CDR1 and CDR2 from the germline V gene are SGHRS and YFSETQ. V lost 4 bases and J lost 8, with 15 bases in between. There are 14 residues in the CDR3. Here the CDR3 DNA reads TGCGCCAGCAGCCAACTCGGCCCCGGCGAAAAACTGTTTTTT. Translated, it gives CASSQLGPGEKLFF.

V is TRBV28 and J is TRBJ2-5, with a possible D match to TRBD1 (5 bases). In germline, CDR1 is MDHEN, CDR2 SYDVKM. This CDR3 comprises 14 residues. Trimming removed 3 bases at V and 3 bases at J, with 11 bases between. The DNA of the CDR3 is TGTGCCAGCAGTTTTATAGGGGTGGAAGAGACCCAGTACTTC. It is translated as CASSFIGVEETQYF. The whole variable domain, remainder taken from reference TRBV28 and TRBJ2-5, is DVKVTQSSRYLVKRTGEKVFLECVQDMDHENMFWYRQDPGLGLRLIYFSYDVKMKEKGDIPEGYSVSREKKERFSLILESASTNQTSMYLCASSFIGVEETQYFGPGTRLLVL.

The chain uses TRBV25-1 and TRBJ2-3; D gene unclear. Germline lookup yields CDR1 MGHDK and CDR2 SYGVNS. Trimming removed 2 bases at V and 3 bases at J, with 0 bases between. This CDR3 has 11 residues. The DNA of the CDR3 is TGTGCCAGCAGTGAAACAGATACGCAGTATTTT. Protein product: CASSETDTQYF.

The CDR3 bases are TGTGCCAGCAGTGAATTTGGGTCGGGGGATAGGGATGGCTACACCTTC. Amino acid sequence: CASSEFGSGDRDGYTF. The chain employs TRBV2 and TRBJ1-2, with a weak D call TRBD1 (5 bases). The CDR3 spans 16 residues. Trimming left V 2 bases short and J 6 bases short, with 19 bases between. Per the germline V gene, CDR1 is SNHLY and CDR2 is FYNNEI.

The chain links TRBV4-2 to TRBJ1-3; the D gene is possibly TRBD1 (6 bases). The V gene's germline CDR1 is LGHNA and CDR2 YNFKEQ. This CDR3 is 14 amino acids long. V was shortened by 1 base and J by 4 bases, with 8 bases between the two germline ends. The DNA for the CDR3 is TGTGCCAGCAGCCAAGTGGGGGCCGGAAACACCATATATTTT. Translated, it gives CASSQVGAGNTIYF.

The V gene is TRBV30, the J gene TRBJ1-2; D not certain. The CDR3 consists of 13 residues. Germline V CDR1 and CDR2: GTSNPN, SVGIG (reference sequence). CDR3 sequence (DNA): TGTGCTCGTGCGCGGGCCCCGGGTGATGGCTACACCTTC. It is translated as CARARAPGDGYTF.

The chain carries TRBV18 and TRBJ2-7; TRBD1 matches at 7 bases. CDR1 KGHSH and CDR2 LQKENI come from the germline V gene. The CDR3 totals 15 residues. With 4 bases clipped from V and 2 bases from J, the junction kept 8 bases outside the gene matches. This chain's CDR3 is CASSRDRDTTYEQYF. The CDR3 region has the DNA TGTGCCAGCTCACGTGACAGGGACACTACCTACGAGCAGTACTTC.

This chain connects TRBV11-2 to TRBJ2-1, with unresolved D. The germline V gene encodes CDR1 SGHAT and CDR2 FQNNGV. The V gene lost 4 bases and the J gene lost 9 bases, with 13 bases spanning the gap. The CDR3 consists of 13 residues. CDR3 protein: CASSSPRLLEQFF. In nucleotides, the CDR3 is TGTGCCAGCAGCTCACCGAGACTGCTTGAGCAGTTCTTC.

The chain recombines TRBV5-4 with TRBJ1-2; TRBD1 matches at 8 bases. J lost 6 bases, V lost 4 bases, and 11 bases had no gene match. The germline V gene encodes CDR1 SGHNT and CDR2 YYREEE (reference sequence). The CDR3 has 15 residues. The DNA of the CDR3 is TGTGCCAGCAGCCGGCTCGGGACAGGTTTTGATGGCTACACCTTC. Amino acid sequence: CASSRLGTGFDGYTF.

V is TRBV19 and J is TRBJ2-7, with a possible D match to TRBD2 (6 bases). Trimming stripped 5 bases from V and 1 base from J, with 15 bases between. Germline loops: CDR1 LNHDA, CDR2 SQIVND (reference sequence). The CDR3 totals 15 residues. CDR3 region: CASSPLGEASYEQYF. The DNA of the CDR3 is TGTGCCAGTAGTCCTTTGGGGGAGGCTTCCTACGAGCAGTACTTC.

This CDR3 is CASSSGAGANVLTF. The DNA of the CDR3 is TGTGCCAGTAGTTCTGGGGCTGGGGCCAACGTCCTGACTTTC. The chain is built from TRBV19 and TRBJ2-6; D gene uncertain. Germline V gene sequence: CDR1 LNHDA, CDR2 SQIVND (reference sequence). The CDR3 length is 14 residues. The germline V and J ends were trimmed by 5 bases and 2 bases, with 7 bases remaining between them.

J is TRBJ2-3 and V is TRBV5-1, with TRBD2 matching 7 bases. Looked up from germline, CDR1 is SGHRS and CDR2 is YFSETQ. With V trimmed by 6 bases and J by 4 bases, 11 bases remained unmatched. CDR3 length equals 15 residues. CDR3 DNA sequence: TGCGCCAGCAACGAAGCGGGAATTTTAGCAGATACGCAGTATTTT. This gives the protein CASNEAGILADTQYF.